The 27 T cell receptor beta chains given below trace back to one sample, sequenced in a study of OX40 agonist ivuxolimab in advanced cancers. Sequenced by immunoSEQ multiplex PCR; TCRdb stores in-frame clones only, minus some. The table includes around 45,000 clones, roughly 90% detected once. The specimen was CD4+ or CD8+ T cells sorted from blood, collected in a trial of the OX40 agonist ivuxolimab. The receptors derive from an adult with an advanced solid tumor such as melanoma, head and neck, liver or kidney cancer.

The V gene is TRBV4-3, the J gene TRBJ1-2, with no clear D. Germline V gene lookup returns CDR1 LGHNA and CDR2 YSLEER. Deletions cut 0 bases from V and 1 base from J, with 12 bases between. CDR3 length: 16 residues. The CDR3 reads CASSQDRGSLNYGYTF. CDR3 in DNA: TGCGCCAGCAGCCAAGATCGGGGTTCCCTTAACTATGGCTACACCTTC.

V and J are TRBV5-4 and TRBJ1-2; D perhaps matches TRBD1 (6 bases). The CDR3 has 13 amino acids. Between the trimmed V and J ends, which lost 6 bases and 5 bases, there was a span of 14 bases. Germline CDR1 and CDR2: SGHNT and YYREEE (reference sequence). CDR3 sequence (DNA): TGTGCCAGCATCCGGGGGCCCTCTTATGGCTACACCTTC. Translation gives CASIRGPSYGYTF.

The chain recombines TRBV11-1 with TRBJ2-1; 12 bases line up with TRBD2. CDR1 is SGHAT, CDR2 FQDESV, per germline (reference sequence). There are 17 residues in the CDR3. The V and J ends lost 2 bases and 0 bases, in that order; junction bases with no gene match: 2. This CDR3 is CASSLRLAGVSYNEQFF. CDR3 nucleotides: TGTGCCAGCAGCTTACGACTAGCGGGGGTCTCCTACAATGAGCAGTTCTTC.

V gene TRBV6-5 combines with J gene TRBJ1-2; 9 nucleotides match TRBD1. The germline gives CDR1 MNHEY, CDR2 SVGAGI. The CDR3 sequence is 13 residues long. With 4 bases clipped from V and 7 bases from J, the junction kept 4 bases outside the gene matches. CDR3 loop: CASSLQGAGGYTF. The DNA for the CDR3 is TGTGCCAGCAGTTTACAGGGGGCTGGTGGCTACACCTTC.

Turning to this clone: In the same sample, other DNA sequences code for this CDR3. V and J are TRBV5-1 and TRBJ2-3; 11 nucleotides agree with TRBD2. Germline V gene sequence: CDR1 SGHRS, CDR2 YFSETQ. V trimming: 0 bases; J trimming: 0 bases; junction bases outside the gene matches: 3. This CDR3 has 17 residues. CDR3 sequence: CASSLGLAGGSTDTQYF. The CDR3 DNA follows: TGCGCCAGCAGCTTGGGCCTAGCGGGGGGTAGCACAGATACGCAGTATTTT.

This chain connects TRBV5-6 to TRBJ2-7; D is perhaps TRBD2 (6 bases). CDR3 length: 14 amino acids. Germline V gives CDR1 SGHDT, CDR2 YYEEEE. V was clipped by 5 bases and J by 0 bases, with 12 bases between them. CDR3 bases: TGTGCCAGCAGTTACCGGGACTTCTCCTACGAGCAGTACTTC. This translates into CASSYRDFSYEQYF.

The V call is TRBV4-3, the J call TRBJ2-7; 11 bases map to TRBD2. V trimming: 5 bases; J trimming: 2 bases; junction bases outside the gene matches: 5. CDR1 and CDR2 from the germline V gene are LGHNA and YSLEER. The CDR3 runs to 15 residues. The DNA of the CDR3 is TGCGCCAGCAGCGCCGGGACTAGCGGTACCTACGAGCAGTACTTC. As protein: CASSAGTSGTYEQYF.

The rearrangement links TRBV7-8 to TRBJ1-4; weak D call: TRBD1 (6 bases). The germline V and J ends were trimmed by 1 base and 8 bases, with 14 bases remaining between them. The CDR3 has 15 amino acids. Germline assignment: CDR1 SGHVS and CDR2 FQNEAQ. For the CDR3, the DNA is TGTGCCAGCAGCTTAGGGTCGGGGGCTGTGGAAAAACTGTTTTTT. Its translation: CASSLGSGAVEKLFF. Using reference TRBV7-8 and TRBJ1-4 for the parts outside the CDR3, the full variable domain is GAGVSQSPRYKVAKRGQDVALRCDPISGHVSLFWYQQALGQGPEFLTYFQNEAQLDKSGLPSDRFFAERPEGSVSTLKIQRTQQEDSAVYLCASSLGSGAVEKLFFGSGTQLSVL.

The chain is built from TRBV14 and TRBJ1-1; TRBD1 agrees at 10 bases. Germline V gene lookup returns CDR1 SGHDN and CDR2 FVKESK. The CDR3 runs to 15 residues. Trimming at V came to 4 bases and at J to 4 bases, leaving 6 bases not matched to a gene. In DNA form, the CDR3 reads TGTGCCAGCAGCCCCCGGACAGGGGGAATCACTGAAGCTTTCTTT. Translated, it gives CASSPRTGGITEAFF.

This clone has only one observation. The chain joins TRBV19 to TRBJ2-3, with 8 positions matching TRBD2. The CDR3 runs 13 residues. CDR1 LNHDA and CDR2 SQIVND come from the germline V gene (reference sequence). Losses at the gene ends were 10 bases for V and 4 bases for J; bases not matched to a gene: 7. The CDR3 loop is CATAGRAADTQYF. The CDR3 bases are TGTGCCACCGCCGGGAGGGCGGCAGATACGCAGTATTTT.

V is TRBV6-1 and J is TRBJ2-3; D not certain. Germline V lookup: CDR1 MNHNS, CDR2 SASEGT. The V end lost 1 base, the J end lost 0 bases, and 11 bases lay between the germline ends. This CDR3 has 16 amino acids. CDR3 loop: CASSEGTFASTDTQYF. The CDR3 DNA sequence: TGTGCCAGCAGTGAAGGGACGTTCGCTAGCACAGATACGCAGTATTTT.

The J gene is TRBJ1-1, the V gene TRBV6-5, with a tentative D call TRBD1 (5 bases). The V end was cut by 2 bases, the J end by 11 bases, with 9 bases between. Germline lookup yields CDR1 MNHEY and CDR2 SVGAGI. The CDR3 has 11 amino acids. The chain's CDR3 is CASSYGGSAFF. The CDR3 DNA sequence: TGTGCCAGCAGTTACGGGGGTAGTGCTTTCTTT.

The chain joins TRBV7-8 to TRBJ2-7, with D possibly being TRBD1 or TRBD2 (5 bases each). Germline V CDR1 and CDR2: SGHVS, FQNEAQ. CDR3 length equals 14 residues. Deletions cut 5 bases from V and 7 bases from J, with 18 bases between. CDR3 nucleotides: TGTGCCAGCAGCACGAGACGGGACGGTATAGAGCAGTACTTC. Translated, it gives CASSTRRDGIEQYF.

V and J are TRBV7-2 and TRBJ2-7; 9 positions agree with TRBD2. V was pared by 6 bases and J by 0 bases, with 15 bases of the junction left unmatched. The CDR3 runs 18 residues. Germline assignment: CDR1 SGHTA and CDR2 FQGNSA. CDR3 nucleotide sequence: TGTGCCAGCAGAACCCTCTGGCGGGGGGGCCGAGACTCCTACGAGCAGTACGTC. Protein product: CASRTLWRGGRDSYEQYV.

The V and J genes are TRBV27 and TRBJ1-1; no clear D gene. The CDR3 contains 13 residues. Trimming shortened V by 4 bases and J by 0 bases, and 6 bases separated the two germline ends. The germline CDR1 and CDR2 sequences are MNHEY and SMNVEV (reference sequence). In DNA, the CDR3 is TGTGCCAGCAGTTCTCACGTGAACACTGAAGCTTTCTTT. It codes for CASSSHVNTEAFF.

The V call is TRBV7-8, the J call TRBJ2-7; TRBD1 agrees at 8 bases. Trimming removed 1 base from V and 4 bases from J; junction bases left unmatched: 3. In germline, CDR1 is SGHVS, CDR2 FQNEAQ. The CDR3 covers 14 residues. The CDR3 protein is CASSLVQGAYEQYF. The CDR3 DNA follows: TGTGCCAGCAGCTTAGTTCAGGGGGCGTACGAGCAGTACTTC.

Regarding this clone: One junction end disagrees with the germline gene, perhaps due to a read error. Other nucleotide sequences from this sample produce the same CDR3. This sequence joins TRBV13 and TRBJ2-1; no clear D. This CDR3 has 12 residues. Germline values: CDR1 PRHDT, CDR2 FYEKMQ (reference sequence). The CDR3 coding sequence is TGTGCCAGCAGCTCACGTACGAATGAACAGTTCTTC. Translation gives CASSSRTNEQFF.

The J gene is TRBJ2-7, the V gene TRBV18, with 10 bases identical to TRBD1. This CDR3 has 14 residues. V was pared by 3 bases and J by 6 bases, with 5 bases of the junction left unmatched. CDR1 is KGHSH and CDR2 is LQKENI in the germline V gene. The CDR3 sequence is CASSPGTGVVEQYF. CDR3 bases: TGTGCCAGCTCACCCGGGACAGGGGTCGTCGAGCAGTACTTC.

V is TRBV27 and J is TRBJ2-2; D is possibly TRBD1 or TRBD2 (5 bases each). Germline CDR1 is MNHEY and CDR2 is SMNVEV (reference sequence). This CDR3 spans 13 amino acids. Trimming cost V 7 bases and J 7 bases, with 13 bases left between them. The CDR3 protein is CASKLGRVGELFF. Here the CDR3 DNA reads TGTGCCAGCAAATTGGGGCGGGTCGGGGAGCTGTTTTTT.

This sequence joins TRBV5-4 and TRBJ1-1; 7 bases agree with TRBD1. The germline V gene has CDR1 SGHNT and CDR2 YYREEE (reference sequence). V was pared by 4 bases and J by 6 bases, with 3 bases of the junction left unmatched. CDR3 length equals 12 residues. The CDR3 nucleotides read TGTGCCAGCAGCCATGACAGGGCTGAAGCTTTCTTT. Residues: CASSHDRAEAFF.

The chain uses TRBV5-1 and TRBJ1-2; D remains ambiguous. Germline V CDR1 and CDR2: SGHRS, YFSETQ. The germline V and J ends were trimmed by 1 base and 6 bases, with 7 bases remaining between them. This CDR3 is built from 12 residues. The CDR3 sequence: CASSLHGNGYTF. In DNA form, the CDR3 reads TGCGCCAGCAGCTTGCACGGGAATGGCTACACCTTC.

The chain has TRBV27 and TRBJ2-7; the D is unclear. The CDR3 extends over 13 amino acids. The ends were cut back, 5 bases at V and 4 bases at J, with 12 bases in the middle. Per the germline V gene, CDR1 is MNHEY and CDR2 is SMNVEV (reference sequence). CDR3 in DNA: TGTGCCAGCAGTCCCTCCCCTGTGTACGAGCAGTACTTC. This codes for CASSPSPVYEQYF.

This clone was recorded a few times. This chain links TRBV6-1 with TRBJ1-5, with 8 bases that match TRBD1. Germline loops: CDR1 MNHNS, CDR2 SASEGT. J gave up 2 bases and V 6 bases, and 6 bases lay outside the gene matches. The CDR3 has 15 residues. CDR3 nucleotide sequence: TGTGCCAGCAGCTGGGACAGGTTCGGCAATCAGCCCCAGCATTTT. This gives the protein CASSWDRFGNQPQHF.

This clone has more than one count but fewer than ten. V is TRBV2 and J is TRBJ1-2; no firm D call. Germline values: CDR1 SNHLY, CDR2 FYNNEI. The CDR3 length is 14 residues. V gave up 4 bases and J gave up 5 bases, with 14 bases separating them. The CDR3 DNA is TGTGCCAGCAGTGGGGTGAGGGTTGGATATGGCTACACCTTC. This codes for CASSGVRVGYGYTF.

V gene TRBV7-3 combines with J gene TRBJ1-2; unclear D gene. The CDR3 spans 10 residues. In germline, CDR1 is SGHTA, CDR2 FQGTGA. Trimming took 5 bases from V and 8 from J, leaving 6 bases between them. CDR3 protein: CASSRGGYTF. The CDR3, as DNA: TGTGCCAGCAGCCGAGGGGGCTACACCTTC.

The V and J genes are TRBV27 and TRBJ2-1, with D perhaps matching TRBD2 (7 bases). The germline gives CDR1 MNHEY, CDR2 SMNVEV (reference sequence). The CDR3 runs 18 residues. Trimming took 1 base from V and 8 from J, leaving 24 bases between them. The CDR3 loop reads CASSLYSGGGGALDEQFF. The DNA for the CDR3 is TGTGCCAGCAGTTTATACTCTGGGGGAGGGGGGGCCCTAGATGAGCAGTTCTTC.

This chain connects TRBV7-2 to TRBJ2-7; 9 bases align to TRBD2. This CDR3 spans 14 amino acids. J was trimmed by 2 bases and V by 4 bases; bases with no gene match: 3. Germline V lookup: CDR1 SGHTA, CDR2 FQGNSA. CDR3 sequence (DNA): TGTGCCAGCAGCTCGTCTAGCGGGACCTACGAGCAGTACTTC. Protein sequence: CASSSSSGTYEQYF.